A single sample gave rise to the 32 T cell receptor beta chains below, sequenced in a study of CD8 T cells in Susac syndrome. Roughly 0.45 to 1 ug RNA was reverse transcribed with random hexamers. MiXCR, run by TCRdb on the immunoSEQ multiplex PCR reads, gives a single entry per CDR3 protein. Among around 130,000 distinct CDR3 sequences, 85% to 95% were seen once, and the ten largest hold 0.25% to 0.3%. The sequenced sample consisted of CD8+ T cells from PBMCs. The receptors stem from a human donor with Susac syndrome.

This chain connects TRBV29-1 to TRBJ2-7; TRBD1 agrees at 12 bases. The CDR3 length is 13 residues. CDR1 and CDR2 from the germline V gene are SQVTM and ANQGSEA. DNA of the CDR3: TGCAGGGCCGGGACAGGGGGCGACTACGAGCAGTACTTC. Translated: CRAGTGGDYEQYF.

The chain recombines TRBV27 with TRBJ1-1; the D gene is possibly TRBD1 (5 bases). Germline-derived CDR1 and CDR2 are MNHEY and SMNVEV (reference sequence). Trimming took off 3 bases at V and 6 bases at J, with 11 bases between the two ends. The CDR3 has 13 residues. The CDR3 DNA follows: TGTGCCAGCAGTTTCCAGGGTTACTCTGAAGCTTTCTTT. This translates into CASSFQGYSEAFF.

Details on this clonotype: The junction shows a germline mismatch at one end, possibly a read error. This chain links TRBV28 with TRBJ2-5; 7 positions match TRBD2. CDR1 and CDR2 from the germline V gene are MDHEN and SYDVKM. This CDR3 has 14 amino acids. As DNA, the CDR3 is TGTGCCAGCAGTGCGGGGGAGTCCCAAGAGCCCCAGTACTTC. Translation gives CASSAGESQEPQYF.

The chain couples TRBV4-1 to TRBJ2-2, with TRBD2 matching 10 bases. Looked up from germline, CDR1 is MGHRA and CDR2 is YSYEKL. Trimming took 6 bases from V and 7 from J; bases not matched to a gene: 8. There are 15 residues in the CDR3. CDR3 sequence reads: CASSPSGGLGGELFF. CDR3 nucleotides: TGCGCCAGCAGTCCTAGCGGGGGCCTCGGCGGGGAGCTGTTTTTT.

The gene calls are TRBV19 and TRBJ2-7; D is perhaps TRBD2 (6 bases). The V and J ends lost 5 bases and 6 bases respectively, with 14 bases between them. From germline, CDR1 is LNHDA and CDR2 SQIVND (reference sequence). The CDR3 has 13 residues. The CDR3 reads CASSPGGSAEQYF. In DNA, the CDR3 is TGTGCCAGTAGTCCAGGAGGGTCCGCCGAGCAGTACTTC.

The chain uses TRBV4-1 and TRBJ2-2; no definite D call. V dropped 0 bases and J dropped 9 bases, with 8 bases sitting between them. CDR1 is MGHRA and CDR2 is YSYEKL in the germline V gene. The CDR3 has 13 residues. The CDR3 here is CASSQELRWELFF. Written as DNA, the CDR3 is TGCGCCAGCAGCCAAGAACTACGGTGGGAGCTGTTTTTT.

This chain links TRBV27 with TRBJ1-6; perhaps TRBD1 as D (6 bases). The CDR3 runs to 15 residues. Germline V gene sequence: CDR1 MNHEY, CDR2 SMNVEV (reference sequence). Trimming took off 2 bases at V and 5 bases at J, with 10 bases between the two ends. The CDR3, as DNA: TGTGCCAGCAGTTTAATGGGGGCCGATAATTCACCCCTCCACTTT. As protein: CASSLMGADNSPLHF.

The V call is TRBV30, the J call TRBJ1-4; 7 bases are shared with TRBD1. The V gene end was trimmed by 3 bases and the J gene end by 1 base; junction bases not matched to a gene: 5. Germline V gene data show CDR1 as GTSNPN and CDR2 as SVGIG (reference sequence). There are 15 residues in the CDR3. The CDR3 region is CAWSGTAETNEKLFF. Here the CDR3 DNA reads TGTGCCTGGAGCGGGACAGCGGAAACTAATGAAAAACTGTTTTTT.

The chain uses TRBV6-5 and TRBJ2-3, with 8 bases fitting TRBD2. CDR1 MNHEY and CDR2 SVGAGI come from the germline V gene. V gave up 1 base and J gave up 8 bases; unmatched junction bases: 2. The CDR3 sequence is 13 residues long. The CDR3 nucleotides are TGTGCCAGCAGTTACTTCCTAGCGGGTACGCAGTATTTT. It specifies CASSYFLAGTQYF.

J is TRBJ2-3 and V is TRBV7-9; D remains unclear. Germline V gene data show CDR1 as SEHNR and CDR2 as FQNEAQ (reference sequence). Between the trimmed V and J ends, which lost 6 bases and 8 bases, there was a span of 15 bases. The CDR3 contains 13 residues. The CDR3 DNA sequence: TGTGCCAGCAGTGACGACCGAATCGGTACGCAGTATTTT. It translates to CASSDDRIGTQYF.

The chain employs TRBV29-1 and TRBJ2-7, with D perhaps TRBD2 (5 bases). V gave up 0 bases and J gave up 6 bases, with 12 bases separating them. The germline gives CDR1 SQVTM, CDR2 ANQGSEA. The CDR3 is made up of 13 amino acids. The CDR3 nucleotides are TGCAGCGTTGAAGATATTCTCCGGGGCGAGCAGTACTTC. This translates into CSVEDILRGEQYF.

The chain uses TRBV6-2 or TRBV6-3 and TRBJ2-2; no reliable D call. This CDR3 has 14 amino acids. Per germline, CDR1 MNHEY and CDR2 SVGEGT. V was clipped by 0 bases and J by 5 bases, with 7 bases between them. The DNA for the CDR3 is TGTGCCAGCAGTTACTCCTTCTTGACCGGGGAGCTGTTTTTT. Translation gives CASSYSFLTGELFF.

Here the CDR3 reads CASSPLTLNADEQYF. CDR3 in DNA: TGTGCCAGCAGCCCTCTTACATTAAACGCGGACGAGCAGTACTTC. V and J are TRBV13 and TRBJ2-7, with D hard to call. The V end was cut by 5 bases, the J end by 5 bases, with 19 bases between. Germline loops: CDR1 PRHDT, CDR2 FYEKMQ (reference sequence). CDR3 size: 15 residues. Based on the CDR3 plus reference TRBV13 and TRBJ2-7, the full variable domain is AAGVIQSPRHLIKEKRETATLKCYPIPRHDTVYWYQQGPGQDPQFLISFYEKMQSDKGSIPDRFSAQQFSDYHSELNMSSLELGDSALYFCASSPLTLNADEQYFGPGTRLTVT.

This chain connects TRBV14 to TRBJ2-5; no definite D call. The CDR3 consists of 16 residues. Germline V gives CDR1 SGHDN, CDR2 FVKESK. V was cut by 2 bases and J by 4 bases, with 17 bases left in between. DNA for the CDR3: TGTGCCAGCAGCCAACTGTATGACCCCCCGGGAGAGACCCAGTACTTC. Protein sequence: CASSQLYDPPGETQYF.

V gene TRBV5-1 combines with J gene TRBJ1-1; 8 bases map to TRBD1. The CDR3 sequence is 15 residues long. Germline trimming cut 3 bases from V and 5 bases from J; bases unmatched to any gene: 9. Germline values: CDR1 SGHRS, CDR2 YFSETQ. The CDR3 nucleotides are TGCGCCAGCAGCTGGACAGGGATGCAGAGTACTGAAGCTTTCTTT. Encoded protein: CASSWTGMQSTEAFF.

The gene calls are TRBV5-6 and TRBJ2-5; 9 bases match TRBD2. V lost 2 bases, J lost 4 bases, and 6 bases stayed unmatched. The CDR3 has 15 amino acids. The germline V gene has CDR1 SGHDT and CDR2 YYEEEE. CDR3: CASSLGGGALETQYF. The CDR3 DNA reads as TGTGCCAGCAGCTTAGGCGGGGGGGCATTAGAGACCCAGTACTTC.

The rearrangement uses TRBV15 and TRBJ2-5, with D perhaps matching TRBD1 (6 bases). V lost 5 bases and J lost 2, with 12 bases in between. Germline V gene lookup returns CDR1 LNHNV and CDR2 YYDKDF (reference sequence). This CDR3 is built from 14 residues. The chain's CDR3 is CATSDTGWQETQYF. The CDR3 region has the DNA TGTGCCACCAGCGACACAGGGTGGCAAGAGACCCAGTACTTC.

The rearrangement uses TRBV5-4 and TRBJ2-1, with D unresolved. The CDR3 runs 13 residues. Germline V lookup: CDR1 SGHNT, CDR2 YYREEE (reference sequence). The V gene lost 3 bases and the J gene lost 6 bases, with 10 bases spanning the gap. CDR3 in DNA: TGTGCCAGCAGCTCCTCGGCTCCCAATGAGCAGTTCTTC. Translating it yields CASSSSAPNEQFF.

The chain recombines TRBV7-2 with TRBJ2-5, with unresolved D. The V gene lost 6 bases and the J gene lost 5 bases, with 4 bases spanning the gap. CDR3 size: 10 residues. Per the germline V gene, CDR1 is SGHTA and CDR2 is FQGNSA. The CDR3 DNA reads as TGTGCCAGCAGTCGGGAGACCCAGTACTTC. It specifies CASSRETQYF.

This rearrangement joins TRBV13 to TRBJ2-1; 11 bases fit TRBD2. The CDR3 runs to 16 residues. Trimming at V came to 4 bases and at J to 5 bases, leaving 7 bases not matched to a gene. In germline, CDR1 is PRHDT, CDR2 FYEKMQ (reference sequence). The CDR3 is CASSSLTSGGDNEQFF. CDR3 bases: TGTGCCAGCAGCTCCTTAACTAGCGGGGGTGACAATGAGCAGTTCTTC.

J is TRBJ2-5 and V is TRBV7-9, with TRBD2 matching 15 bases. The CDR3 totals 17 residues. The germline CDR1 and CDR2 sequences are SEHNR and FQNEAQ (reference sequence). The ends lost 1 base at V and 2 bases at J; junction bases unmatched: 2. DNA for the CDR3: TGTGCCAGCAGCTTAGGGACTAGCGGGGGGGGTCAAGAGACCCAGTACTTC. Encoded protein: CASSLGTSGGGQETQYF. Looking up the rest from reference TRBV7-9 and TRBJ2-5 gives the full variable domain: DTGVSQNPRHKITKRGQNVTFRCDPISEHNRLYWYRQTLGQGPEFLTYFQNEAQLEKSRLLSDRFSAERPKGSFSTLEIQRTEQGDSAMYLCASSLGTSGGGQETQYFGPGTRLLVL.

The chain joins TRBV27 to TRBJ2-7, with 14 nucleotides matching TRBD2. Trimming removed 6 bases from V and 3 bases from J; junction bases left unmatched: 4. The CDR3 spans 15 residues. Germline assignment: CDR1 MNHEY and CDR2 SMNVEV (reference sequence). DNA of the CDR3: TGTGCCAGCAGCCCCGGGACTAGCGGGGGCTACGAGCAGTACTTC. The encoded protein is CASSPGTSGGYEQYF.

The chain links TRBV7-2 to TRBJ2-1; D is uncertain. The CDR3 loop spans 13 amino acids. The germline V gene has CDR1 SGHTA and CDR2 FQGNSA. Trimming took off 5 bases at V and 5 bases at J, with 10 bases between the two ends. CDR3 DNA sequence: TGTGCCAGCAGCCTCCTCCCACACAATGAGCAGTTCTTC. Translated, it gives CASSLLPHNEQFF.

The gene calls are TRBV5-1 and TRBJ2-3; 14 positions match TRBD2. Germline trimming cut 4 bases from V and 0 bases from J; bases unmatched to any gene: 4. This CDR3 spans 17 amino acids. CDR1 and CDR2 (germline): SGHRS, YFSETQ. The CDR3 DNA reads TGCGCCAGCAGCAGAGGACTAGCGGGGGGCAGCACAGATACGCAGTATTTT. The encoded protein is CASSRGLAGGSTDTQYF.

The genes are TRBV18 and TRBJ2-5; D perhaps matches TRBD2 (6 bases). Trimming took off 0 bases at V and 5 bases at J, with 7 bases between the two ends. The CDR3 is made up of 13 amino acids. CDR1 and CDR2 from the germline V gene are KGHSH and LQKENI. The CDR3 sequence is CASSPPGRETQYF. CDR3 nucleotide sequence: TGTGCCAGCTCACCACCAGGGAGGGAGACCCAGTACTTC.

This clonotype was found once. The V and J genes are TRBV29-1 and TRBJ2-1; TRBD1 agrees at 8 bases. Germline V gene data show CDR1 as SQVTM and CDR2 as ANQGSEA. There are 13 residues in the CDR3. Trimming removed 8 bases from V and 4 bases from J; junction bases left unmatched: 7. The CDR3 here is CSLFRGPYNEQFF. CDR3 DNA sequence: TGCAGCTTATTCAGGGGGCCTTACAATGAGCAGTTCTTC.

V is TRBV7-9 and J is TRBJ2-7, with TRBD1 as a possible D gene (6 bases). Per germline, CDR1 SEHNR and CDR2 FQNEAQ (reference sequence). V lost 2 bases and J 5 bases, leaving 13 bases between the germline ends. The CDR3 consists of 14 residues. This CDR3 is CASSLWTEPHEQYF. In nucleotides, the CDR3 is TGTGCCAGCAGCTTATGGACAGAGCCCCACGAGCAGTACTTC.

This chain links TRBV6-6 with TRBJ1-5, with D unclear. Germline lookup yields CDR1 MNHNY and CDR2 SVGAGI (reference sequence). This CDR3 is 14 amino acids long. V shed 0 bases and J shed 5 bases, with 8 bases lying between them. The DNA for the CDR3 is TGTGCCAGCAGTTACTCGAAATGGGATCAGCCCCAGCATTTT. It translates to CASSYSKWDQPQHF.

The CDR3 loop reads CSAVPSSTDTQYF. The CDR3 DNA follows: TGCAGCGCCGTCCCATCAAGCACAGATACGCAGTATTTT. This sequence joins TRBV29-1 and TRBJ2-3; D remains unclear. This CDR3 contains 13 residues. Trimming pared 7 bases from V and 0 bases from J, leaving 11 bases between. Germline V gene data show CDR1 as SQVTM and CDR2 as ANQGSEA.

The CDR3: CATSTAGGGYEQYF. The CDR3 DNA reads as TGTGCCACCAGCACAGCAGGGGGAGGCTACGAGCAGTACTTC. The rearrangement links TRBV15 to TRBJ2-7; possibly TRBD1 for D (7 bases). Germline V gene sequence: CDR1 LNHNV, CDR2 YYDKDF (reference sequence). CDR3 length: 14 amino acids. With 4 bases removed from V and 3 bases from J, the gap between germline ends came to 13 bases.

V is TRBV11-2 and J is TRBJ2-5; no definite D call. Looked up from germline, CDR1 is SGHAT and CDR2 is FQNNGV. The V end lost 2 bases, the J end lost 4 bases, and 14 bases lay between the germline ends. This CDR3 has 15 residues. CDR3 loop: CASSLSFGFLETQYF. The CDR3 nucleotides are TGTGCCAGCAGCTTATCCTTCGGGTTTTTAGAGACCCAGTACTTC.

The rearrangement uses TRBV4-1 and TRBJ2-7; D unresolved. The CDR3 is 15 amino acids. CDR1 MGHRA and CDR2 YSYEKL come from the germline V gene. Trimming removed 2 bases from V and 3 bases from J, with 14 bases in between. The CDR3 sequence: CASSQWAELNYEQYF. DNA of the CDR3: TGCGCCAGCAGCCAATGGGCAGAGCTTAACTACGAGCAGTACTTC.